This TCR beta chain comes out of a study of blood T cells in healthy people across ages. Combining a sample-barcoded 5' primer with a J-beta primer mix, a second PCR ran for roughly 7 to 11 cycles. Using its own MiXCR run on the 5' RACE reads, TCRdb lists one record per CDR3 protein. The sample lists about 780,000 distinct CDR3 sequences, more than 25% occurring once. V was clipped by 5 bases and J by 1 base, with 11 bases between them. This CDR3 is built from 15 residues. CDR1 MNHEY and CDR2 SMNVEV come from the germline V gene (reference sequence). A further study also used this sample, focusing on T cells of mothers and their children.

The J gene is TRBJ2-2, the V gene TRBV27; D uncertain. This clonotype was sampled from a boy aged 5-17 years in good health. Sequencing was done on a sample of blood. The CDR3 sequence is CASSNLQVNTGELFF. The CDR3, as DNA: TGTGCCAGCAGTAACCTCCAGGTGAACACCGGGGAGCTGTTTTTT.